This T cell receptor beta chain comes out of a study of cytomegalovirus exposure and HLA in healthy donors. Findings and caveats of the study: Later on, an analysis showed TCR association rates differing by HLA locus, with DRB1 the most and HLA-C the fewest. Within the data, a cluster of highly shared sequence variants was likely a sequencing artifact. For most TCR beta V segments, an earlier analysis put the productive rate at about 87% or about 30% of the time. Association of approximately 18,000 TCR beta sequences with HLA alleles was found at 0.05 false discovery rate in a later analysis.

The PCR had 60 Vbeta and 13 Jbeta primers. The repertoire was sequenced with immunoSEQ multiplex PCR; TCRdb's copy has only in-frame clones and lacks some. The sample shows 110,000 or so clones, over 8.5% of them seen only once. Germline loops: CDR1 MNHEY, CDR2 SMNVEV (reference sequence). V was clipped by 3 bases and J by 4 bases; unmatched bases: 3. The CDR3 sequence is 14 residues long. This clone was observed a handful of times. Its antigen is unknown. Input material: PBMCs. The TCR comes from a woman in her thirties or forties in good health and CMV-seropositive. The gene calls are TRBV27 and TRBJ2-7; TRBD1 agrees at 10 bases. DNA of the CDR3: TGTGCCAGCAGTTTCCGGGACAGGGGATACGAGCAGTACTTC. Its protein is CASSFRDRGYEQYF.